This T cell receptor (beta chain) was retrieved from a study of Ad26.COV2.S vaccination and SARS-CoV-2 variants. About the research overall: Donor was one of the participants in the Ad26.COV2.S arm of the COV1001 trial. Study outcomes and limitations: Vaccine and placebo recipients had comparable breadth of non-spike TCRs. Higher spike-specific TCR breadth was found in vaccine recipients than in placebo recipients.

Here immunoSEQ multiplex PCR was the method, and the copy in TCRdb shows in-frame clones only, minus some. Here the sample spans 300,000 to 450,000 clones, roughly 81% being singletons. As to treatment: about 20 received Ad26.COV2.S at low or high dose, single or two shots; roughly five received placebo; per-sample allocation not given. It was on day 63 after the first vaccine or placebo injection that samples were taken. An Ad26 vector was used to express Wuhan-strain SARS-CoV-2 spike as the vaccine. To note about this clone: Its target is unknown.

Trimming took 2 bases from V and 4 from J, leaving 13 bases between them. Germline loops: CDR1 SGDLS, CDR2 YYNGEE. This CDR3 region has 16 residues. Source: peripheral blood, taken in a trial of Ad26.COV2.S vaccine versus placebo. The sequence came from a person between 18 and 65 years old who received the Ad26.COV2.S COVID-19 vaccine or a placebo. The chain employs TRBV9 and TRBJ2-6; D is perhaps TRBD1 (6 bases). The CDR3 here is CASSVTRGAGANVLTF. The CDR3 DNA sequence: TGTGCCAGCAGCGTCACCAGGGGCGCCGGGGCCAACGTCCTGACTTTC.